The 13 T cell receptor beta chains in this list originate from one sample, sequenced in a study of Ad26.COV2.S vaccination and SARS-CoV-2 variants. Treatment defined: some 20 received Ad26.COV2.S at low or high dose, single or two shots; 5 received placebo; per-sample allocation not given. Day 63 after the first vaccine or placebo injection was the time point for sampling. The data were produced by immunoSEQ multiplex PCR, yet TCRdb's version contains in-frame clones alone and is incomplete. The sample records 350,000 to 400,000 clones, 70% to 90% being singletons. The sample in question was peripheral blood, obtained in a trial of Ad26.COV2.S vaccine versus placebo. The source is a person aged 18-65 years who received the Ad26.COV2.S COVID-19 vaccine or a placebo.

The rearrangement joins TRBV27 to TRBJ1-2; a possible D gene is TRBD1 (6 bases). V was trimmed by 0 bases and J by 9 bases, leaving 11 bases between them. The CDR3 runs to 13 residues. Per the germline V gene, CDR1 is MNHEY and CDR2 is SMNVEV (reference sequence). The CDR3, as DNA: TGTGCCAGCAGTTTATCGGGCAGGGGAAGCTACACCTTC. Translation: CASSLSGRGSYTF.

This chain uses TRBV3-1 (or the pseudogene TRBV3-2) with TRBJ2-2; D is unclear. There are 11 residues in the CDR3. With 3 bases removed from V and 6 bases from J, the gap between germline ends came to 2 bases. Per the germline V gene, CDR1 is LGHDT and CDR2 is YNNKEL (reference sequence). The CDR3 sequence is CASSHAGELFF. The CDR3 DNA reads TGTGCCAGCAGCCATGCCGGGGAGCTGTTTTTT.

The rearrangement joins TRBV12-3 or TRBV12-4 to TRBJ2-3; D call uncertain. The CDR3 has 13 residues. Trimming pared 5 bases from V and 0 bases from J, leaving 6 bases between. In DNA, the CDR3 is TGTGCCAGCAGTCCATCTAGCACAGATACGCAGTATTTT. Amino acids: CASSPSSTDTQYF.

The V call is TRBV5-4, the J call TRBJ2-1; no definite D call. Germline V gene sequence: CDR1 SGHNT, CDR2 YYREEE (reference sequence). The CDR3 totals 13 residues. Trimming removed 4 bases from V and 7 bases from J, with 12 bases in between. This CDR3 is CASSLWVENEQFF. The CDR3 nucleotides are TGTGCCAGCAGCCTGTGGGTGGAGAATGAGCAGTTCTTC.

The chain uses TRBV7-9 and TRBJ2-7; D is unresolved. CDR1 SEHNR and CDR2 FQNEAQ come from the germline V gene (reference sequence). CDR3 length: 13 residues. V lost 7 bases and J 7 bases, leaving 17 bases between the germline ends. In nucleotides, the CDR3 is TGTGCCAGCACCACCGGCCCCCCACAGGAGCAGTACTTC. Translating it yields CASTTGPPQEQYF.

The J gene is TRBJ2-1, the V gene TRBV4-2; no clear D. Germline assignment: CDR1 LGHNA and CDR2 YNFKEQ. Trimming pared 1 base from V and 10 bases from J, leaving 8 bases between. This CDR3 contains 12 residues. CDR3 protein: CASSQVGQEQFF. The DNA of the CDR3 is TGTGCCAGCAGCCAAGTTGGCCAAGAGCAGTTCTTC.

This chain joins TRBV7-2 and TRBJ1-6; no reliable D call. Trimming stripped 3 bases from V and 14 bases from J, with 14 bases between. Germline V CDR1 and CDR2: SGHTA, FQGNSA. This CDR3 comprises 13 residues. The CDR3 sequence: CASSLGGAATLHF. The CDR3 nucleotides read TGTGCCAGCAGCTTGGGAGGAGCCGCGACCCTCCACTTT.

The chain joins TRBV7-8 to TRBJ2-5; D uncertain. Germline-derived CDR1 and CDR2 are SGHVS and FQNEAQ. The CDR3 runs 17 residues. V shed 0 bases and J shed 5 bases, with 19 bases lying between them. CDR3 nucleotides: TGTGCCAGCAGCTTAGCGTTTTGGCAGAGAGATTGGGAGACCCAGTACTTC. It translates to CASSLAFWQRDWETQYF.

This CDR3 is CASSLFSVQGAYEQYF. CDR3 coding DNA: TGTGCCAGCAGCCTATTCAGTGTCCAGGGGGCGTACGAGCAGTACTTC. This sequence joins TRBV3-1 (or the pseudogene TRBV3-2) and TRBJ2-7, with 8 bases that match TRBD1. CDR3 length equals 16 residues. Unmatched junction bases numbered 12, after V lost 4 bases and J lost 4 bases. Germline CDR1 LGHDT, CDR2 YNNKEL (reference sequence).

This chain uses TRBV7-8 with TRBJ1-3, with a tentative D call TRBD1 (5 bases). The germline CDR1 and CDR2 sequences are SGHVS and FQNEAQ. Trimming left V 5 bases short and J 0 bases short, with 14 bases between. The CDR3 spans 16 residues. The CDR3 DNA is TGTGCCAGCAGCACACTGGGACGGAGCTCTGGAAACACCATATATTTT. This sequence encodes CASSTLGRSSGNTIYF.

The J gene is TRBJ2-7, the V gene TRBV4-3, with TRBD1 identical over 12 bases. The CDR3 spans 15 residues. Trimming removed 0 bases from V and 7 bases from J; junction bases left unmatched: 4. Germline V gives CDR1 LGHNA, CDR2 YSLEER. The CDR3 region is CASSQEGQGAYEQYF. The CDR3 DNA is TGCGCCAGCAGCCAAGAGGGACAGGGGGCGTATGAGCAGTACTTC.

The chain's CDR3 is CASSPGQGHEKLFF. CDR3 sequence (DNA): TGTGCCAGCAGCCCCGGACAGGGCCATGAAAAACTGTTTTTT. This chain connects TRBV7-8 to TRBJ1-4, with 8 bases that match TRBD1. The CDR3 totals 14 residues. Germline CDR1 reads SGHVS; CDR2 reads FQNEAQ. V gave up 5 bases and J gave up 6 bases; unmatched junction bases: 5.

The rearrangement links TRBV27 to TRBJ2-1; unclear D gene. CDR1 is MNHEY and CDR2 is SMNVEV in the germline V gene (reference sequence). V lost 5 bases and J 3 bases, leaving 17 bases between the germline ends. The CDR3 contains 16 residues. For the CDR3, the DNA is TGTGCCAGCAGTCCCCTCCGCGTGGTCGGCTACAATGAGCAGTTCTTC. Amino acid sequence: CASSPLRVVGYNEQFF.